The rows below give T cell receptor beta chains drawn from one sample of a study of OX40 agonist ivuxolimab in advanced cancers. Only in-frame clones appear in the TCRdb table, and some are missing; sequencing was by immunoSEQ multiplex PCR. The sample has tens of thousands of clones, around three quarters seen once; the top ten hold approximately 15%. The sequencing here drew on CD4+ or CD8+ T cells sorted from blood, taken in a trial of the OX40 agonist ivuxolimab. These receptors all come from an adult with an advanced solid tumor such as melanoma, head and neck, liver or kidney cancer. The CDR3 runs from the conserved cysteine through the conserved F or W. A D gene is named only where the DNA matches it firmly. Only some rows state a clone size, as once, few, many or a class for expanded clones.

- TRBJ1-2 TRBV27 - TGTGCCAGCAGTCTCAATTTAGGGACAACCTATGGCTACACCTTC CASSLNLGTTYGYTF
TRBD1 TRBJ1-5 TRBV27 - TGTGCCAGCAGTCCCCGGACAGGGTTCAATCAGCCCCAGCATTTT CASSPRTGFNQPQHF
- TRBJ2-7 TRBV27 - TGTGCCAGCAGTTTATACAGGGGAGGGTACGAGCAGTACTTC CASSLYRGGYEQYF
- TRBJ2-3 TRBV5-1 - TGCGCCAGCAGCTTGGCCGCAGATACGCAGTATTTT CASSLAADTQYF
- TRBJ2-7 TRBV6-4 - TGTGCCGGTTTACAGAAAAACGGGGACTACGAGCAGTACTTC CAGLQKNGDYEQYF
TRBD2 TRBJ2-3 TRBV10-3 - TGTGCCATCAGTGATGGGACTAGCTCGAAACTTAGCACAGATACGCAGTATTTT CAISDGTSSKLSTDTQYF
- TRBJ2-5 TRBV5-5 - TGTGCCAGCAGCTTGTGGGCGGACCAAGAGACCCAGTACTTC CASSLWADQETQYF
- TRBJ2-7 TRBV9 - TGTGCCAGCAGCGTAGCTACGACAGCCTACGAGCAGTACTTC CASSVATTAYEQYF
- TRBJ1-5 TRBV19 - TGTGCCGGATCAGCCGCTTATAGCAATCAGCCCCAGCATTTT CAGSAAYSNQPQHF
TRBD1 TRBJ1-5 TRBV2 - TGTGCCAGCAGTGAAGGGACAGGGGGAATTGGCAATCAGCCCCAGCATTTT CASSEGTGGIGNQPQHF
TRBD1 TRBJ1-1 TRBV14 - TGTGCCAGCAGCCTACAGGGGCCGAAGACTGAAGCTTTCTTT CASSLQGPKTEAFF
- TRBJ2-7 TRBV18 - TGTGCCAGCTCACAGACAGACTACGAGCAGTACTTC CASSQTDYEQYF
- TRBJ2-6 TRBV19 few TGTGCCAGTAGTTATTTTTCCAGGGGAGCTGGGGCCAACGTCCTGACTTTC CASSYFSRGAGANVLTF
TRBD2 TRBJ2-7 TRBV14 - TGTGCCAGCAGCCCCCTAGCGGGGGCCTGGGGGGAGCAGTACTTC CASSPLAGAWGEQYF
TRBD2 TRBJ2-3 TRBV5-4 - TGTGCCAGCAGCTTTATGATAGCGGGGGCTAGCACAGATACGCAGTATTTT CASSFMIAGASTDTQYF
TRBD1 TRBJ1-4 TRBV2 - TGTGCCAGCAGTGAGGGGGGACAGTCTAATGAAAAACTGTTTTTT CASSEGGQSNEKLFF
TRBD1 TRBJ1-5 TRBV5-1 - TGCGCCAGCAGCCCCACCGGGACAGGGGGCTCGAGCAATCAGCCCCAGCATTTT CASSPTGTGGSSNQPQHF
- TRBJ1-2 TRBV4-2 - TGTGCCAGCAGCCAAGCAGGGGACTCGGGCTACACCTTC CASSQAGDSGYTF
- TRBJ2-3 TRBV9 - TGTGCCAGCAGGGCAGGGGGGCTGGGCACAGATACGCAGTATTTT CASRAGGLGTDTQYF
TRBD1 TRBJ2-5 TRBV11-2 - TGTGCCAGCAGGAAGGGACAGGGACAAGAGACCCAGTACTTC CASRKGQGQETQYF
- TRBJ2-7 TRBV6-5 - TGTGCCATAGGACAGACCTACGAGCAGTACTTC CAIGQTYEQYF
- TRBJ2-7 TRBV28 - TGTGCCAGCAGTACCATCTACGAGCAGTACTTC CASSTIYEQYF
- TRBJ1-1 TRBV7-2 - TGTGCCAGCAGGGGGTGGGGGGACCTTCTGGTCACTGAAGCTTTCTTT CASRGWGDLLVTEAFF
- TRBJ2-1 TRBV5-4 - TGTGCCAGCAGCCCCCCCAACTCTCTTAACTACAATGAGCAGTTCTTC CASSPPNSLNYNEQFF
TRBD2 TRBJ2-2 TRBV18 - TGTGCCAGCTCACCAGGACTAGCATCCTCTATCGGGGAGCTGTTTTTT CASSPGLASSIGELFF
TRBD1 TRBJ1-4 TRBV28 - TGTGCCACCGGGGGACAGGGGGGATTTAGTGAAAAACTGTTTTTT CATGGQGGFSEKLFF
- TRBJ1-4 TRBV5-1 - TGCGCCAGCAGCCCGTGGGGGCAGGCTAATGAAAAACTGTTTTTT CASSPWGQANEKLFF
- TRBJ1-5 TRBV5-1 - TGCGCCAGCAGGGACGGGGTGCAGCCCAATCAGCCCCAGCATTTT CASRDGVQPNQPQHF
TRBD2 TRBJ2-1 TRBV28 - TGTGCCAGCAGTTTCTTCGTAATGGTTAGCGGGGGGTACAATGAGCAGTTCTTC CASSFFVMVSGGYNEQFF
- TRBJ1-5 TRBV6-1 - TGTGCCAGCAGGCACTCGGGTCGTAATCAGCCCCAGCATTTT CASRHSGRNQPQHF
TRBD2 TRBJ2-7 TRBV4-1 - TGCGCCAGCAGCCACCTAACCGGGACTAGCTACGAGCAGTACTTC CASSHLTGTSYEQYF
- TRBJ1-1 TRBV28 - TGTGCCAGCACCCGAGAGGGGTCGGGCACTGAAGCTTTCTTT CASTREGSGTEAFF
TRBD2 TRBJ2-1 TRBV28 - TGTGCCAGCGGAGGACTAGCGGGCCGGAGCTCCTACAATGAGCAGTTCTTC CASGGLAGRSSYNEQFF
TRBD1 TRBJ2-3 TRBV10-3 - TGTGCCATCAGTGGACAGGGGCCATCCAGGTTCTCTAGCACAGATACGCAGTATTTT CAISGQGPSRFSSTDTQYF
- TRBJ1-4 TRBV7-9 - TGTGCCAGCAGCCTCCTTAATGAAAAACTGTTTTTT CASSLLNEKLFF
TRBD2 TRBJ2-5 TRBV5-6 - TGTGCCAGCAGCTTGGCTAGCGGCCAAGAGACCCAGTACTTC CASSLASGQETQYF
- TRBJ2-3 TRBV5-1 - TGCGCCAGCAGCAGGGGGGATTTCACAGATACGCAGTATTTT CASSRGDFTDTQYF
- TRBJ2-1 TRBV6-4 - TGTGCCAGCAGCCCGCAAGGTTCCTACAATGAGCAGTTCTTC CASSPQGSYNEQFF
TRBD2 TRBJ2-7 TRBV4-1 - TGCGCCAGCAGCCAGGCCGGGGGGGTCCCCTACGAGCAGTACTTC CASSQAGGVPYEQYF
TRBD1 TRBJ2-5 TRBV5-4 - TGTGCCAGCAGCCATTCTCCTGGGACAGGGGACGAGACCCAGTACTTC CASSHSPGTGDETQYF
- TRBJ2-1 TRBV4-1 - TGCGCCAGCAGCCAAGAACGGTTCTACAATGAGCAGTTCTTC CASSQERFYNEQFF
TRBD1 TRBJ1-2 TRBV6-5 - TGTGCCATGGGACAGGTGAACTATGGCTACACCTTC CAMGQVNYGYTF
TRBD1 TRBJ1-6 TRBV4-2 - TGTGCCAGCAGCCAAGGGAAGGGACAGTATAATTCACCCCTCCACTTT CASSQGKGQYNSPLHF
TRBD2 TRBJ2-7 TRBV6-6 - TGTGCCAGCAGGGGGCGACTAGCCGGAGATTCCTACGAGCAGTACTTC CASRGRLAGDSYEQYF
- TRBJ1-5 TRBV10-3 - TGTGCCATCAGTGAGCCTCCGGGCAGTCTCAATCAGCCCCAGCATTTT CAISEPPGSLNQPQHF
- TRBJ1-2 TRBV7-8 - TGTGCCAGCAGCTCGCAGCCCAGCAGAGCTAACTATGGCTACACCTTC CASSSQPSRANYGYTF
TRBD1 TRBJ1-6 TRBV7-9 few TGTGCCAGCAGCTTGGGGGACAGCTCACCCCTCCACTTT CASSLGDSSPLHF
TRBD1 TRBJ2-3 TRBV6-4 - TGTGCCAGCAGTTTCGAGGGACAGGGGGCAGATACGCAGTATTTT CASSFEGQGADTQYF
TRBD2 TRBJ2-7 TRBV6-6 once TGTGCCAGCAGGTCCGGGACTAGCGGGGGCAGGGAGCAGTACTTC CASRSGTSGGREQYF
TRBD1 TRBJ1-2 TRBV5-4 - TGTGCCAGCACCGAGGGGGACAGGGGTCTTGGCTACACCTTC CASTEGDRGLGYTF
- TRBJ1-1 TRBV7-8 - TGTGCCAGCAGCTCGGACTTAAGCACTGAAGCTTTCTTT CASSSDLSTEAFF
- TRBJ2-7 TRBV11-2 - TGTGCCAGCAGCTTAGAATCGGGAGTCTACGAGCAGTACTTC CASSLESGVYEQYF
TRBD1 TRBJ1-5 TRBV9 - TGTGCCAGCAGCGGGACAGGGTCCCTTTATCAGCCCCAGCATTTT CASSGTGSLYQPQHF
- TRBJ1-1 TRBV10-3 medium-sized TGTGCCATCAGTTCCGACAGGCCGAACACTGAAGCTTTCTTT CAISSDRPNTEAFF
TRBD2 TRBJ2-3 TRBV9 medium-sized TGTGCCAGCAGCGCCAGAGCGGGGTACACAGATACGCAGTATTTT CASSARAGYTDTQYF
- TRBJ2-7 TRBV15 - TGTGCCACCAGCAGGACAGGTGACTCCTACGAGCAGTACTTC CATSRTGDSYEQYF